One sample yielded the 19 T cell receptor beta chains listed below, sequenced in a study of OX40 agonist ivuxolimab in advanced cancers. Using immunoSEQ multiplex PCR, the repertoire was profiled, and TCRdb retains in-frame clones only, with some absent. There are 40,000 to 45,000 clones in the sample; 70% to 85% occur only once, and 20% to 25% lies in the top ten. Sequencing used CD4+ or CD8+ T cells sorted from blood, obtained in a trial of the OX40 agonist ivuxolimab. All receptors derive from an adult with an advanced solid tumor such as melanoma, head and neck, liver or kidney cancer.

The count of this clone is one. In the same sample, other DNA sequences code for this CDR3. The rearrangement uses TRBV5-1 and TRBJ2-7; D remains ambiguous. The CDR3 totals 14 residues. Germline V gene data show CDR1 as SGHRS and CDR2 as YFSETQ. Deletions cut 0 bases from V and 0 bases from J, with 7 bases between. The CDR3 loop is CASSLGSGSYEQYF. CDR3 nucleotide sequence: TGCGCCAGCAGCTTGGGGTCCGGCTCCTACGAGCAGTACTTC.

The chain combines TRBV6-1 with TRBJ1-1; D ambiguous. The CDR3 covers 12 residues. The germline V and J ends were trimmed by 5 bases and 6 bases, with 10 bases remaining between them. Germline V gives CDR1 MNHNS, CDR2 SASEGT. CDR3: CASSSSGAEAFF. CDR3 bases: TGTGCCAGCAGTTCGAGTGGCGCTGAAGCTTTCTTT.

The chain is built from TRBV27 and TRBJ1-5; D may be TRBD1 (5 bases). The germline gives CDR1 MNHEY, CDR2 SMNVEV (reference sequence). V was pared by 6 bases and J by 0 bases, with 12 bases between. CDR3 length equals 15 residues. CDR3 protein: CASRDTQGSNQPQHF. The CDR3 DNA follows: TGTGCCAGCAGAGACACCCAGGGTAGCAATCAGCCCCAGCATTTT.

The chain has TRBV15 and TRBJ2-7; TRBD1 matches 9 bases. CDR3 length: 15 residues. Trimming at V came to 5 bases and at J to 3 bases, leaving 8 bases not matched to a gene. From germline, CDR1 is LNHNV and CDR2 YYDKDF (reference sequence). The CDR3 sequence is CATSFGTGNFYEQYF. CDR3 DNA: TGTGCCACCAGCTTCGGGACAGGGAATTTCTACGAGCAGTACTTC.

V usage is TRBV7-9 and J usage is TRBJ2-3, with no clear D. V lost 5 bases and J 0 bases, leaving 15 bases between the germline ends. Germline V gives CDR1 SEHNR, CDR2 FQNEAQ (reference sequence). The CDR3 totals 16 residues. The CDR3 reads CASSPPTEDSTDTQYF. CDR3 in DNA: TGTGCCAGCAGCCCTCCCACCGAGGATAGCACAGATACGCAGTATTTT.

The chain joins TRBV4-2 to TRBJ2-4; D is possibly TRBD1 (5 bases). Germline loops: CDR1 LGHNA, CDR2 YNFKEQ. CDR3 size: 16 residues. The V end was cut by 4 bases, the J end by 1 base, with 14 bases between. This CDR3 is CASSPLQDSAKNIQYF. The CDR3 region has the DNA TGTGCCAGCAGCCCCCTTCAAGACAGCGCCAAAAACATTCAGTACTTC.

The V gene is TRBV9, the J gene TRBJ2-2; D gene ambiguous. Per the germline V gene, CDR1 is SGDLS and CDR2 is YYNGEE. This CDR3 comprises 14 residues. V was shortened by 0 bases and J by 6 bases, with 9 bases between the two germline ends. The CDR3 here is CASSVAGLAGELFF. CDR3 nucleotide sequence: TGTGCCAGCAGCGTAGCTGGCCTAGCCGGGGAGCTGTTTTTT.

This clone was recorded only once. The J gene is TRBJ2-5, the V gene TRBV7-2, with 9 bases fitting TRBD1. Per the germline V gene, CDR1 is SGHTA and CDR2 is FQGNSA. The CDR3 has 14 residues. The trim removed 4 bases at V and 10 bases at J, leaving 10 bases unmatched. CDR3 nucleotides: TGTGCCAGCAGCTCCTCCGGGACAGGGAAGGTCCAGTACTTC. It specifies CASSSSGTGKVQYF.

The chain combines TRBV20-1 with TRBJ2-1, with unresolved D. The V gene lost 2 bases and the J gene lost 5 bases, with 4 bases spanning the gap. The CDR3 extends over 11 amino acids. Germline CDR1 and CDR2: DFQATT and SNEGSKA (reference sequence). Here the CDR3 reads CSARKNNEQFF. For the CDR3, the DNA is TGCAGTGCTAGAAAGAACAATGAGCAGTTCTTC.

The chain has TRBV5-1 and TRBJ2-5, with 9 bases identical to TRBD1. The J call is uncertain, as TRBJ2-7 better fits the DNA end. The germline V gene has CDR1 SGHRS and CDR2 YFSETQ. This CDR3 is built from 16 residues. This CDR3 reads CASSLMPGQGAYEQYF. CDR3 nucleotides: TGCGCCAGCAGCTTAATGCCGGGACAGGGTGCCTACGAGCAGTACTTC.

The V gene is TRBV30, the J gene TRBJ2-7; unclear D gene. CDR1 is GTSNPN and CDR2 is SVGIG in the germline V gene (reference sequence). V lost 1 base and J lost 2, with 6 bases in between. The CDR3 extends over 12 amino acids. The DNA for the CDR3 is TGTGCCTGGAGTGCTGAAACCTACGAGCAGTACTTC. This codes for CAWSAETYEQYF. The full variable domain, its missing parts supplied by reference TRBV30 and TRBJ2-7, is SQTIHQWPATLVQPVGSPLSLECTVEGTSNPNLYWYRQAAGRGLQLLFYSVGIGQISSEVPQNLSASRPQDRQFILSSKKLLLSDSGFYLCAWSAETYEQYFGPGTRLTVT.

V gene TRBV19 combines with J gene TRBJ1-5; 9 bases map to TRBD1. CDR1 LNHDA and CDR2 SQIVND come from the germline V gene (reference sequence). V was clipped by 9 bases and J by 7 bases; unmatched bases: 10. This CDR3 region has 14 residues. DNA of the CDR3: TGTGCCAGCGTGCGGGACAGGGTGACCCAGCCCCAGCATTTT. Encoded protein: CASVRDRVTQPQHF.

V and J are TRBV7-9 and TRBJ2-7; 7 bases match TRBD1. V gave up 4 bases and J gave up 4 bases; unmatched junction bases: 13. The CDR3 runs 16 residues. Germline V gene data show CDR1 as SEHNR and CDR2 as FQNEAQ (reference sequence). CDR3 nucleotide sequence: TGTGCCAGCAGCTCCGCCATTGGGACAGAACTTTACGAGCAGTACTTC. This sequence encodes CASSSAIGTELYEQYF. Full variable domain (rest looked up from reference TRBV7-9 and TRBJ2-7): DTGVSQNPRHKITKRGQNVTFRCDPISEHNRLYWYRQTLGQGPEFLTYFQNEAQLEKSRLLSDRFSAERPKGSFSTLEIQRTEQGDSAMYLCASSSAIGTELYEQYFGPGTRLTVT.

The rearrangement uses TRBV11-2 and TRBJ2-7, with 7 bases identical to TRBD2. The CDR3 is 17 residues long. In germline, CDR1 is SGHAT, CDR2 FQNNGV. With 5 bases clipped from V and 5 bases from J, the junction kept 18 bases outside the gene matches. CDR3 protein: CASSDVGRSGTFDEQYF. For the CDR3, the DNA is TGTGCCAGCAGCGACGTCGGGAGGTCAGGGACTTTCGACGAGCAGTACTTC. Filled out from reference TRBV11-2 and TRBJ2-7, the complete variable domain reads EAGVAQSPRYKIIEKRQSVAFWCNPISGHATLYWYQQILGQGPKLLIQFQNNGVVDDSQLPKDRFSAERLKGVDSTLKIQPAKLEDSAVYLCASSDVGRSGTFDEQYFGPGTRLTVT.

The chain links TRBV28 to TRBJ2-1, with D hard to call. Trimming removed 8 bases at V and 8 bases at J, with 19 bases between. Germline V gene sequence: CDR1 MDHEN, CDR2 SYDVKM. This CDR3 comprises 14 residues. Here the CDR3 DNA reads TGTGCCAGCCGGCATCCGGGTCCGATCGATGAGCAGTTCTTC. As protein: CASRHPGPIDEQFF.

The gene calls are TRBV6-5 and TRBJ2-7, with D possibly matching TRBD1 (6 bases). CDR3 size: 15 residues. Trimming stripped 0 bases from V and 6 bases from J, with 15 bases between. CDR1 is MNHEY and CDR2 is SVGAGI in the germline V gene. CDR3 protein: CASSYSGGISREQYF. The CDR3 DNA is TGTGCCAGCAGTTACTCTGGGGGCATATCCCGCGAGCAGTACTTC.

The DNA for the CDR3 is TGTGCCAGCAGTTTCCCCGGGTCCCACGAGCAGTACTTC. Translated: CASSFPGSHEQYF. The rearrangement uses TRBV27 and TRBJ2-7; D is uncertain. This CDR3 spans 13 amino acids. Between the trimmed V and J ends, which lost 3 bases and 5 bases, there was a span of 11 bases. Germline V gene sequence: CDR1 MNHEY, CDR2 SMNVEV (reference sequence).

This clone showed up just a few times. The rearrangement joins TRBV11-2 to TRBJ2-7; 8 bases agree with TRBD1. This CDR3 region has 15 residues. The V gene end was trimmed by 3 bases and the J gene end by 4 bases; junction bases not matched to a gene: 8. In germline, CDR1 is SGHAT, CDR2 FQNNGV. The CDR3 DNA follows: TGTGCCAGCAGCTTCTACAGGGGGGACCTTTACGAGCAGTACTTC. Its protein is CASSFYRGDLYEQYF.

CDR3 coding DNA: TGTGCCAGCAGTTTTTTCCGACGACTAGCGGAGACCCAGTACTTC. This translates into CASSFFRRLAETQYF. This chain connects TRBV28 to TRBJ2-5; 8 nucleotides agree with TRBD2. CDR3 length: 15 amino acids. Trimming at V came to 3 bases and at J to 5 bases, leaving 8 bases not matched to a gene. The germline V gene encodes CDR1 MDHEN and CDR2 SYDVKM.